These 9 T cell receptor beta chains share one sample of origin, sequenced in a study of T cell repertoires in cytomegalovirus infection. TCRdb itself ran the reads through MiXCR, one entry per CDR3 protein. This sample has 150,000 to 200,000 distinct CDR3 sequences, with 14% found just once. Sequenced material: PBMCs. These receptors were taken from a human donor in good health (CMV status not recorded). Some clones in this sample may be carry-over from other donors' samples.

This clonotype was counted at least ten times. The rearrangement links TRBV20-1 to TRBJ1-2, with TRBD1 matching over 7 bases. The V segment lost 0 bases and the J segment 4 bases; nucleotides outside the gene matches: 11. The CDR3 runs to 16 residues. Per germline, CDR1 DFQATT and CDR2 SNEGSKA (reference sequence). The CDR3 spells CSARDVRQGEGYGYTF. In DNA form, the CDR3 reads TGCAGTGCTAGAGATGTTCGGCAGGGGGAAGGCTATGGCTACACCTTC.

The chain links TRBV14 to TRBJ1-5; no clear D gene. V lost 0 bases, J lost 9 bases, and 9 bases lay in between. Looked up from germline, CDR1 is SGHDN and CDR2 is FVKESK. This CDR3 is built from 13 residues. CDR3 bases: TGTGCCAGCAGCCAAGATCGAGGTGGGCCCCAGCATTTT. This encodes CASSQDRGGPQHF. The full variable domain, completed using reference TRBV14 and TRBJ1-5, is EAGVTQFPSHSVIEKGQTVTLRCDPISGHDNLYWYRRVMGKEIKFLLHFVKESKQDESGMPNNRFLAERTGGTYSTLKVQPAELEDSGVYFCASSQDRGGPQHFGDGTRLSIL.

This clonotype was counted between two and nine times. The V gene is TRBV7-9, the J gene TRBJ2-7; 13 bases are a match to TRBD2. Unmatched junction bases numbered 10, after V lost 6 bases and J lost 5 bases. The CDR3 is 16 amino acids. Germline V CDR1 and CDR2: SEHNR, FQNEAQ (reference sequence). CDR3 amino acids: CASSSGLAGERDEQYF. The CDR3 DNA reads TGTGCCAGCAGTTCCGGACTAGCGGGAGAACGGGACGAGCAGTACTTC.

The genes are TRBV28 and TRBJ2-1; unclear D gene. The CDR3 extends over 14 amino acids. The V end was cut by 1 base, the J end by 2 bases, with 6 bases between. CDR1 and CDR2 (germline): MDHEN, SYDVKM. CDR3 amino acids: CASSLFLAYNEQFF. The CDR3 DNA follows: TGTGCCAGCAGTTTATTCCTAGCCTACAATGAGCAGTTCTTC.

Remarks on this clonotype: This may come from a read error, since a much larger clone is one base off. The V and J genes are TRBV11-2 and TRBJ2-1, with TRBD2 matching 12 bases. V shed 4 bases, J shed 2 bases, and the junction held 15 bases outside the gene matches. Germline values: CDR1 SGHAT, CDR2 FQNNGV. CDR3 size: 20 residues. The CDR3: CASSSPRLAGALSAYNEQFF. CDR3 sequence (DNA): TGTGCCAGCAGCTCACCCCGACTAGCGGGGGCCCTGAGCGCCTACAATGAGCAGTTCTTC.

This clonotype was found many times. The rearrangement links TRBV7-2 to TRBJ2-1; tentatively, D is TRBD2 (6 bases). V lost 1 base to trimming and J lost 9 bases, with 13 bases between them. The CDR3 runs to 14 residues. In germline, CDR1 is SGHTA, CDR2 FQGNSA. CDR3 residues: CASSLGSSVGEQFF. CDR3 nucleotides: TGTGCCAGCAGCTTAGGGTCTAGCGTTGGTGAGCAGTTCTTC.

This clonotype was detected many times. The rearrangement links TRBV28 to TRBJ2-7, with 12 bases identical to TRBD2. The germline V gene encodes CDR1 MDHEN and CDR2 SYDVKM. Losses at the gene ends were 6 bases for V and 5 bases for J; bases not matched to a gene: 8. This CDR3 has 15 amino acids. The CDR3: CASRVTSGRIHEQYF. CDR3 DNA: TGTGCCAGCAGAGTTACTAGCGGGAGGATCCACGAGCAGTACTTC.

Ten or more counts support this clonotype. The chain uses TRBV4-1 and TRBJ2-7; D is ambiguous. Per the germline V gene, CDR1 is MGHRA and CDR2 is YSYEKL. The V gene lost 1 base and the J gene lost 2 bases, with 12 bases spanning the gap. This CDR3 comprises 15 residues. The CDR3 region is CASSQALTTPYEQYF. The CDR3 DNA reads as TGCGCCAGCAGCCAAGCCCTGACAACCCCCTACGAGCAGTACTTC.

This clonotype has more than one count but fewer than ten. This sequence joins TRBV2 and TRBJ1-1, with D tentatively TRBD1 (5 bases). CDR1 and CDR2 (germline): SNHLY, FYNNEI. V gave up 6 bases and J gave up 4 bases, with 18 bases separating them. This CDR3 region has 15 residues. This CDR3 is CASRPGRGGTTEAFF. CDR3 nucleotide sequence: TGTGCCAGCAGGCCGGGACGTGGAGGTACCACTGAAGCTTTCTTT. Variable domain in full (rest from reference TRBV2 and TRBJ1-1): EPEVTQTPSHQVTQMGQEVILRCVPISNHLYFYWYRQILGQKVEFLVSFYNNEISEKSEIFDDQFSVERPDGSNFTLKIRSTKLEDSAMYFCASRPGRGGTTEAFFGQGTRLTVV.